One sample yielded the 8 T cell receptor beta chains listed below, sequenced in a study of T cell responses to AZD1222 COVID-19 vaccine. Sequencing used immunoSEQ multiplex PCR; TCRdb keeps in-frame clones, though not all of them. The data show more than 100,000 clones, over 85% seen once. The sequences come from peripheral blood, collected on day 0 of AZD1222 vaccination. The receptors stem from an adult in good health.

Comment on this clone: Relative to the germline gene, one junction end is altered; a read error may explain this. The chain recombines TRBV7-7 with TRBJ2-3; 8 bases are shared with TRBD2. This CDR3 is built from 15 residues. Germline CDR1 and CDR2: SSHAT and FNYEAQ (reference sequence). The CDR3 bases are TGTGCTAGCAGCGCAACTAGCGGAGCCACAGATACGCAGTATTTT. It encodes CASSATSGATDTQYF.

The chain recombines TRBV5-1 with TRBJ1-1; D remains ambiguous. The length of the CDR3 is 13 residues. The V gene lost 3 bases and the J gene lost 7 bases, with 13 bases spanning the gap. Germline V lookup: CDR1 SGHRS, CDR2 YFSETQ. The CDR3 DNA reads as TGCGCCAGCAGCTCGACCCCCGGGATTGAAGCTTTCTTT. Translation: CASSSTPGIEAFF. Full variable domain (outside the CDR3, taken from reference TRBV5-1 and TRBJ1-1): KAGVTQTPRYLIKTRGQQVTLSCSPISGHRSVSWYQQTPGQGLQFLFEYFSETQRNKGNFPGRFSGRQFSNSRSEMNVSTLELGDSALYLCASSSTPGIEAFFGQGTRLTVV.

The chain combines TRBV19 with TRBJ1-5, with 11 bases identical to TRBD1. The V gene's germline CDR1 is LNHDA and CDR2 SQIVND (reference sequence). This CDR3 contains 17 residues. Trimming cost V 3 bases and J 5 bases; bases outside gene matches: 9. The CDR3 region is CASSIARDRGSHQPQHF. CDR3 sequence (DNA): TGTGCCAGTAGTATTGCAAGGGACAGGGGGTCTCATCAGCCCCAGCATTTT. The variable domain in full, completed from reference TRBV19 and TRBJ1-5, reads DGGITQSPKYLFRKEGQNVTLSCEQNLNHDAMYWYRQDPGQGLRLIYYSQIVNDFQKGDIAEGYSVSREKKESFPLTVTSAQKNPTAFYLCASSIARDRGSHQPQHFGDGTRLSIL.

The rearrangement joins TRBV19 to TRBJ2-1; the match to TRBD1 covers 9 bases. Germline CDR1 and CDR2: LNHDA and SQIVND (reference sequence). J lost 7 bases, V lost 7 bases, and 14 bases had no gene match. CDR3 length: 16 residues. The CDR3 spells CASTPYPGQGTNEQFF. The CDR3 region has the DNA TGTGCCAGTACCCCTTACCCGGGACAGGGTACTAATGAGCAGTTCTTC.

This clone was counted once. This rearrangement joins TRBV5-1 to TRBJ1-6, with D unresolved. Trimming took off 3 bases at V and 0 bases at J, with 13 bases between the two ends. CDR3 length: 17 amino acids. Germline values: CDR1 SGHRS, CDR2 YFSETQ. In DNA, the CDR3 is TGCGCCAGCAGCTCCGACCCGTCTCGCTCCTATAATTCACCCCTCCACTTT. It specifies CASSSDPSRSYNSPLHF. Together with reference TRBV5-1 and TRBJ1-6, the CDR3 gives the full variable domain: KAGVTQTPRYLIKTRGQQVTLSCSPISGHRSVSWYQQTPGQGLQFLFEYFSETQRNKGNFPGRFSGRQFSNSRSEMNVSTLELGDSALYLCASSSDPSRSYNSPLHFGNGTRLTVT.

The chain combines TRBV24-1 with TRBJ2-1; possibly TRBD1 for D (5 bases). The germline gives CDR1 KGHDR, CDR2 SFDVKD. Trimming stripped 3 bases from V and 7 bases from J, with 9 bases between. This CDR3 region has 13 residues. CDR3 DNA: TGTGCCACCAGTGATACAGGTCGGAATGAGCAGTTCTTC. Encoded protein: CATSDTGRNEQFF.

The chain couples TRBV25-1 to TRBJ1-1, with D perhaps TRBD1 (5 bases). The germline V gene encodes CDR1 MGHDK and CDR2 SYGVNS. V was cut by 7 bases and J by 6 bases, with 15 bases left in between. The CDR3 totals 13 residues. CDR3 coding DNA: TGTGCCAGCACTCGAGGGTGGGGGGCTGAAGCTTTCTTT. As protein: CASTRGWGAEAFF.

This clone has only one observation. The chain is built from TRBV29-1 and TRBJ1-1; D is ambiguous. Germline V CDR1 and CDR2: SQVTM, ANQGSEA. The V end lost 4 bases, the J end lost 1 base, and 7 bases lay between the germline ends. This CDR3 spans 12 amino acids. CDR3: CSVVSANTEAFF. The CDR3 DNA reads TGCAGCGTTGTGTCTGCGAACACTGAAGCTTTCTTT.